This is a list of T cell receptor beta chains from one sample in a study of T cell repertoires and Cas9 in healthy adults. The method was immunoSEQ multiplex PCR; TCRdb's version includes in-frame clones alone and lacks a portion of them. The sample carries approximately 21,000 clones, roughly 90% recorded once. The sample was CD4+ effector T cells (CD127+, CD25-, CD137-, CD154-) from PBMCs; culture status not recorded. These receptors were taken from a human donor in good health. Each CDR3 is given with its conserved first and last residue. The D gene is left open where the match is weak. Only some rows state a clone size, as once, few, many or a class for expanded clones.

cdr3_aa	cdr3_nt	j_call	d_call	clone_size	v_call
CASSEAAGGPETQYF	TGTGCCAGCAGTGAAGCGGCGGGGGGGCCAGAGACCCAGTACTTC	TRBJ2-5	TRBD2	few	TRBV6-1
CATSRDRATNEKLFF	TGTGCCACCAGCAGAGACAGAGCAACTAATGAAAAACTGTTTTTT	TRBJ1-4	.	once	TRBV15
CATSRGAGTDTYEQYF	TGTGCCACCAGCAGAGGGGCCGGGACAGATACCTACGAGCAGTACTTC	TRBJ2-7	TRBD1	.	TRBV15
CASSESKGQGYEQYF	TGCGCCAGCAGTGAGTCGAAAGGACAGGGGTACGAGCAGTACTTC	TRBJ2-7	TRBD1	.	TRBV10-1
CASRDRDEQFF	TGTGCCAGTAGAGACAGGGATGAGCAGTTCTTC	TRBJ2-1	TRBD1	.	TRBV19
CASNPSGHILATNEKLFF	TGTGCCAGCAATCCCTCGGGACATATCCTAGCAACTAATGAAAAACTGTTTTTT	TRBJ1-4	.	.	TRBV4-2
CASSLDREYQPQHF	TGTGCCAGCTCGCTCGACAGGGAATATCAGCCCCAGCATTTT	TRBJ1-5	TRBD1	.	TRBV18
CASSYGLGQPQHF	TGTGCCAGCAGTTACGGGTTGGGTCAGCCCCAGCATTTT	TRBJ1-5	.	.	TRBV6-5
CASWGGSEKLFF	TGTGCCAGCTGGGGGGGGAGTGAAAAACTGTTTTTT	TRBJ1-4	.	.	TRBV28
CASSEDRVNTEAFF	TGTGCCAGCAGCGAGGACAGGGTTAATACTGAAGCTTTCTTT	TRBJ1-1	TRBD1	.	TRBV7-9
CASSGGSGSNTGELFF	TGTGCCAGCAGCGGCGGGAGTGGTTCGAACACCGGGGAGCTGTTTTTT	TRBJ2-2	TRBD2	.	TRBV9
CASSLYDGYEQYF	TGTGCCAGCAGCTTATATGACGGCTACGAGCAGTACTTC	TRBJ2-7	.	.	TRBV5-6
CASTEARANYGYTF	TGTGCCAGTACTGAAGCTCGAGCTAACTATGGCTACACCTTC	TRBJ1-2	.	.	TRBV19
CAISGQGGNQPQHF	TGTGCCATCAGCGGACAGGGAGGCAATCAGCCCCAGCATTTT	TRBJ1-5	TRBD1	.	TRBV10-3
CASSLDMNTEAFF	TGTGCCAGCAGCTTAGATATGAACACTGAAGCTTTCTTT	TRBJ1-1	.	few	TRBV13
CASSPPFAVSGELFF	TGTGCCAGCAGCCCCCCCTTTGCCGTTTCCGGGGAGCTGTTTTTT	TRBJ2-2	.	.	TRBV5-4
CASRTGGSNTQYF	TGTGCCAGCAGAACGGGGGGATCGAATACGCAGTATTTT	TRBJ2-3	TRBD2	.	TRBV6-6
CASSFQVTGTEAFF	TGCGCCAGCAGCTTTCAGGTTACAGGGACTGAAGCTTTCTTT	TRBJ1-1	.	.	TRBV5-1